Given below is one T cell receptor (beta chain) in context. Its matching antigen is unknown. The table came from immunoSEQ multiplex PCR; TCRdb's copy has only in-frame clones and leaves some out. The sample includes over 130,000 clones, around nine tenths of them seen just once. The data are from a study of CD4+ T cells in melanoma. Whole-study results and caveats: CD8+ T cell, macrophage and B cell function reportedly correlated with neoantigen-specific CD4+ T cells. Reportedly, melanoma neoantigen-specific CD4+ T cells showed varied differentiation states.

Trimming removed 2 bases from V and 7 bases from J, with 9 bases in between. This CDR3 has 12 amino acids. Germline V CDR1 and CDR2: SGHNT, YYREEE (reference sequence). This sequence originates from a human donor with melanoma. The chain recombines TRBV5-4 with TRBJ1-1; D remains unclear. The CDR3 coding sequence is TGTGCCAGCAGCTTAAACAGCTATGAAGCTTTCTTT. This sequence encodes CASSLNSYEAFF.